The clone carrying this T cell receptor beta chain showed up many times. Its antigen is still unknown. Those patients with uncontrolled infection, other autoimmune disease, pregnancy or lactation were excluded. TCR beta CDR3 sequences were amplified from RNA transcripts. HTBI primers were employed in a first-round RT-PCR of the TCR CDR3. TCRdb reprocessed the multiplex PCR reads with MiXCR, giving one entry per CDR3 protein. This sample has 650,000 to 800,000 distinct CDR3 sequences, with 45% found just once. This record belongs to a study of T cells in Graves' hyperthyroidism and ophthalmopathy. Study-wide results and caveats: Most clonotypes expanded in the thyroid (above 0.001) were also present in blood. Model-based prediction identified ophthalmopathy a median about 6.8 months prior to its onset.

Trimming took off 1 base at V and 6 bases at J, with 11 bases between the two ends. The length of the CDR3 is 13 residues. Germline V gives CDR1 SGHDT, CDR2 YYEEEE. The specimen sequenced was peripheral blood or thyroid tissue (not recorded which). This chain links TRBV5-6 with TRBJ2-7; D ambiguous. The receptor was derived from an adult man with Graves' disease, either hyperthyroidism or ophthalmopathy (not recorded which). For the CDR3, the DNA is TGTGCCAGCAGCTTGAACTTGGGTTCCGAGCAGTACTTC. Translating it yields CASSLNLGSEQYF. Supplemented by reference TRBV5-6 and TRBJ2-7, the full variable domain reads DAGVTQSPTHLIKTRGQQVTLRCSPKSGHDTVSWYQQALGQGPQFIFQYYEEEERQRGNFPDRFSGHQFPNYSSELNVNALLLGDSALYLCASSLNLGSEQYFGPGTRLTVT.